The TCR beta chain described here comes from a study of untreated major depressive disorder. The CDR3 covers 14 residues. CDR1 is MRHNA and CDR2 is SNTAGT in the germline V gene. V lost 6 bases and J lost 0, with 9 bases in between. The donors were all European-descended. Excluded: major illness, comorbidity, regular medication, drug use, over 100 g alcohol weekly. Enrichment usually gave about 95% pure CD4+ T cells. This table comes from immunoSEQ multiplex PCR, and its TCRdb copy is limited to in-frame clones, with some not included. Altogether tens of thousands of clones are present, about 93% being singletons, with the ten largest covering around 0.31%. This clone was found once.

This chain uses TRBV6-4 with TRBJ1-5; D unresolved. This clonotype was obtained from a man between 25 and 39 years old in good health. Sequences were obtained from CD4+ T cells from PBMCs. The CDR3 protein is CASRTDNSNQPQHF. The CDR3, as DNA: TGTGCCAGCAGGACGGATAATAGCAATCAGCCCCAGCATTTT.